A selection of T cell receptor beta chains follows, all from one sample in a study of TIL therapy for anti-PD-1-resistant metastatic lung cancer. Sequenced by immunoSEQ multiplex PCR; TCRdb stores in-frame clones only, minus some. This table has about 100,000 clones, about 71% appearing once. The sequences come from tumor tissue, collected at baseline. All receptors derive from a person aged 25 to 85 with non-small cell lung cancer. Each CDR3 is given with its conserved first and last residue. The D gene is left open where the match is weak. Not every row has a clone size; where given, it reads once, few, many or a size class.

>TRBJ2-7|TRBV6-5|NA|once
TGTGCCAGCAGTTACGGTCGACTGGCTTCCTACGAGCAGTACTTC
CASSYGRLASYEQYF
>TRBJ1-6|TRBV11-2|NA|NA
TGTGCCAGCAGCTTAGAGCACAATTCACCCCTCCACTTT
CASSLEHNSPLHF
>TRBJ2-1|TRBV30|NA|few
TGTGCCTGGAGTGTACGGGGGAATGAGCAGTTCTTC
CAWSVRGNEQFF
>TRBJ1-1|TRBV3-1/TRBV3-2|NA|NA
TGTGCCAGCAGCCAGAGGACCATCACTGAAGCTTTCTTT
CASSQRTITEAFF
>TRBJ2-7|TRBV5-4|TRBD2|NA
TGTGCCAGCAGCTTGGAACTAGCGGGGTACTACGAGCAGTACTTC
CASSLELAGYYEQYF
>TRBJ2-5|TRBV6-2/TRBV6-3|TRBD1|NA
TGTGCCAGCAGTTTTCAAGACAGGGTAAAAGAGACCCAGTACTTC
CASSFQDRVKETQYF
>TRBJ2-7|TRBV19|NA|few
TGTGCCAGTAGTATTGCCACCCCTTACGAGCAGTACTTC
CASSIATPYEQYF
>TRBJ1-5|TRBV12-5|NA|NA
TGTGCTAGTGGTCACACAGGGACTGGAGGCGGCAATCAGCCCCAGCATTTT
CASGHTGTGGGNQPQHF
>TRBJ2-2|TRBV11-2|NA|few
TGTGCCAGCAGCTTGAGAGAGGGTGGAACCGGGGAGCTGTTTTTT
CASSLREGGTGELFF
>TRBJ2-1|TRBV14|TRBD2|NA
TGTGCCAGCAGCCCAATCGGCGGGGGCTCCTACAATGAGCAGTTCTTC
CASSPIGGGSYNEQFF
>TRBJ1-2|TRBV12-3/TRBV12-4|TRBD1|NA
TGTGCCAGCAGCCTGACAGGGAACTATGGCTACACCTTC
CASSLTGNYGYTF
>TRBJ2-2|TRBV4-2|NA|few
TGTGCCAGCAGCCAAGATCGGAGGTGGCCCGGGGAGCTGTTTTTT
CASSQDRRWPGELFF
>TRBJ2-5|TRBV27|NA|few
TGTGCCAGCAGCTCCCGGCTGGGCGGAGTGGGGGAGACCCAGTACTTC
CASSSRLGGVGETQYF
>TRBJ1-6|TRBV4-1|NA|few
TGCGCCAGCAGCGGGACGGGTTCACCCCTCCACTTT
CASSGTGSPLHF
>TRBJ2-2|TRBV19|TRBD2|NA
TGTGCCAGTAGTGGCAATCCCGGGACTAGCGGCTCCTTCGGGGAGCTGTTTTTT
CASSGNPGTSGSFGELFF
>TRBJ2-3|TRBV4-1|TRBD1|NA
TGCGCCAGCAGCCAGGAAGGACAGGGGGCGTCCACAGATACGCAGTATTTT
CASSQEGQGASTDTQYF
>TRBJ1-5|TRBV28|NA|few
TGTGCCAGCATTGAAAGGGGCAATCAGCCCCAGCATTTT
CASIERGNQPQHF
>TRBJ1-1|TRBV2|NA|few
TGTGCCAGCAGTGCCCAGAGTCTCGAGGGCACTGAAGCTTTCTTT
CASSAQSLEGTEAFF
>TRBJ2-7|TRBV16|NA|NA
TGTGCCAGCAGCCAAACCAACTACGAGCAGTACTTC
CASSQTNYEQYF
>TRBJ2-7|TRBV28|NA|NA
TGTGCCAGCAGCGCGACAGACTCCTACGAGCAGTACTTC
CASSATDSYEQYF
>TRBJ2-7|TRBV6-1|NA|NA
TGTGCCAGCAGTCAAGCGGCAGGTTCAAGCTCCTACGAGCAGTACTTC
CASSQAAGSSSYEQYF
>TRBJ2-7|TRBV28|TRBD1|NA
TGTGCCAGCAGTTCCTCGGGACAGGGGTCCTACGAGCAGTACTTC
CASSSSGQGSYEQYF
>TRBJ2-7|TRBV5-1|TRBD2|NA
TGCGCCAGCAGCCAGGGACTAGCGGGAGACGAGCAGTACTTC
CASSQGLAGDEQYF
>TRBJ2-3|TRBV29-1|TRBD1|NA
TGCAGCCGGATCCCCAATACAGGGGGACGCACAGATACGCAGTATTTT
CSRIPNTGGRTDTQYF
>TRBJ2-3|TRBV9|TRBD2|NA
TGTGCCAGCAGCCCGGGGACTAGCGGGGGAGATACGCAGTATTTT
CASSPGTSGGDTQYF
>TRBJ1-1|TRBV30|NA|NA
TGTGCCTGGAGGGGGCTGGCCATGAACACTGAAGCTTTCTTT
CAWRGLAMNTEAFF